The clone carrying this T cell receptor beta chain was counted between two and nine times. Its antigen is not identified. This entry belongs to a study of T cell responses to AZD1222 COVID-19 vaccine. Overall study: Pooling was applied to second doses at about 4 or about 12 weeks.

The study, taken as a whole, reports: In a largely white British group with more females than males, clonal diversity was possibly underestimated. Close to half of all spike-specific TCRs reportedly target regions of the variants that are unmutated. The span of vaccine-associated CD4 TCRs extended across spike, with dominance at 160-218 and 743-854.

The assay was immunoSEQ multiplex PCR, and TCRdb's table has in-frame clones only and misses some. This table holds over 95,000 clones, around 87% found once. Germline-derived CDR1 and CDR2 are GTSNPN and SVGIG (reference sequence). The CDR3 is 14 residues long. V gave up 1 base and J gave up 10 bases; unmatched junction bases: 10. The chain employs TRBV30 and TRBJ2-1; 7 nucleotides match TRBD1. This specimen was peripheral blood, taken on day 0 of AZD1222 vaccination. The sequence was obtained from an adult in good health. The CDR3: CAWSDRGNLREQFF. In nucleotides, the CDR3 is TGTGCCTGGAGTGACAGGGGTAATTTGCGGGAGCAGTTCTTC.